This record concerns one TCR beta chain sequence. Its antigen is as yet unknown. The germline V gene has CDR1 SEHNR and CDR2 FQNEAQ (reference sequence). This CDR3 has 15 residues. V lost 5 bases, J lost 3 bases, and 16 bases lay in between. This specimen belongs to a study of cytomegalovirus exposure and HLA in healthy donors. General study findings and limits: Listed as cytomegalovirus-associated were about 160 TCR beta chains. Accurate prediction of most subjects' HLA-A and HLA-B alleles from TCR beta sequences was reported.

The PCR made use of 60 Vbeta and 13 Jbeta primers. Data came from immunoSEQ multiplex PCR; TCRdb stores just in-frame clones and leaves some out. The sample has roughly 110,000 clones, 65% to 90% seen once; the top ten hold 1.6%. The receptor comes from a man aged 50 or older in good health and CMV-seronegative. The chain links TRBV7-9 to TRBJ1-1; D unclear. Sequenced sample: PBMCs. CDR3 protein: CASSLVRRVDTEAFF. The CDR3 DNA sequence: TGTGCCAGCAGCCTGGTGAGGAGGGTAGACACTGAAGCTTTCTTT. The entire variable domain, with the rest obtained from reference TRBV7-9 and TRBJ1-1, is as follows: DTGVSQNPRHKITKRGQNVTFRCDPISEHNRLYWYRQTLGQGPEFLTYFQNEAQLEKSRLLSDRFSAERPKGSFSTLEIQRTEQGDSAMYLCASSLVRRVDTEAFFGQGTRLTVV.